A selection of T cell receptor beta chains follows, all from one sample in a study of blood T cell repertoires in COVID-19. The repertoire was sequenced with immunoSEQ multiplex PCR; TCRdb's copy has only in-frame clones and lacks some. Here the sample spans about 40,000 clones, around 83% being singletons. Sequencing input: peripheral blood. These receptors originate from a woman aged 55-69 years with acute or convalescent COVID-19. CDR3s include the opening cysteine and the closing phenylalanine or tryptophan. The D gene is left open where the match is weak. The size of a clone is reported for some rows only, either as once, few or many, or as a class for expanded clones.

cdr3_aa cdr3_nt cdr3_length d_call clone_size j_call v_call
CASTIAGQFNEQFF TGTGCCAGCACCATTGCGGGACAGTTTAATGAGCAGTTCTTC 14 - - TRBJ2-1 TRBV11-2
CASSQRGQGRGEQYF TGTGCCAGCAGCCAGAGGGGACAGGGTAGAGGGGAGCAGTACTTC 15 TRBD1 - TRBJ2-7 TRBV14
CASSEGGRQYGYTF TGTGCCAGCAGTGAAGGGGGGCGTCAGTATGGCTACACCTTC 14 - - TRBJ1-2 TRBV6-1
CASSLITGGMADTQYF TGTGCCAGCAGTTTAATCACAGGGGGGATGGCAGATACGCAGTATTTT 16 TRBD1 - TRBJ2-3 TRBV28
CASSLLETGGTGELFF TGCGCCAGCAGCTTACTCGAAACAGGGGGGACCGGGGAGCTGTTTTTT 16 TRBD1 - TRBJ2-2 TRBV5-1
CASSPNRGAGGYTF TGTGCCAGCAGCCCAAACAGAGGGGCGGGAGGCTACACCTTC 14 - - TRBJ1-2 TRBV3-1/TRBV3-2
CASSPTTGDYTF TGTGCCAGCAGCCCGACGACAGGGGACTACACCTTC 12 TRBD1 - TRBJ1-2 TRBV7-8
CASSFYGNTIYF TGTGCCAGCAGCTTCTACGGAAACACCATATATTTT 12 - - TRBJ1-3 TRBV5-4
CASKGPYGYTF TGTGCCAGCAAGGGGCCCTATGGCTACACCTTC 11 - - TRBJ1-2 TRBV2
CASSLESFGSEAFF TGTGCCAGCAGCTTAGAATCTTTTGGCTCAGAAGCTTTCTTT 14 - - TRBJ1-1 TRBV7-6
CASSIWLAGGPGADTQYF TGTGCCAGTAGTATTTGGCTAGCGGGAGGGCCGGGGGCAGATACGCAGTATTTT 18 TRBD2 - TRBJ2-3 TRBV19
CASSLAGGDSYEQYF TGTGCCAGCAGCTTGGCGGGGGGTGACTCCTACGAGCAGTACTTC 15 TRBD2 - TRBJ2-7 TRBV5-5
CASSAGQGGTGEPQHF TGCGCCAGCAGCGCGGGACAGGGGGGTACGGGGGAGCCCCAGCATTTT 16 TRBD1 - TRBJ1-5 TRBV5-1
CASRPTSMEQFF TGTGCCAGCAGACCAACTAGCATGGAGCAGTTCTTC 12 - - TRBJ2-1 TRBV27
CASSETQGKEYF TGTGCCAGCAGTGAAACCCAGGGTAAAGAGTACTTC 12 - - TRBJ2-7 TRBV6-1
CASSRSSERGYTF TGTGCCAGCAGTCGGTCTTCCGAGCGGGGCTACACCTTC 13 - - TRBJ1-2 TRBV12-3/TRBV12-4
CASSPGQGLYGYTF TGTGCCAGCTCACCAGGACAGGGACTCTATGGCTACACCTTC 14 TRBD1 - TRBJ1-2 TRBV18
CASSATTGPYEQYF TGTGCCAGCAGCGCCACGACAGGGCCCTACGAGCAGTACTTC 14 TRBD1 - TRBJ2-7 TRBV9
CATSRSPQVGNTIYF TGTGCCACCAGCAGATCCCCCCAGGTGGGAAACACCATATATTTT 15 - few TRBJ1-3 TRBV15
CASSLDWGGTGELFF TGCGCCAGCAGCTTGGACTGGGGGGGCACCGGGGAGCTGTTTTTT 15 TRBD2 - TRBJ2-2 TRBV5-1
CASSRDIHEQFF TGCGCCAGCAGCCGGGACATTCATGAGCAGTTCTTC 12 - few TRBJ2-1 TRBV5-1
CASRHPLAGSNFRAKNIQYF TGTGCCAGCAGACATCCACTAGCGGGGTCTAACTTTAGGGCCAAAAACATTCAGTACTTC 20 TRBD2 - TRBJ2-4 TRBV5-5